This record covers a single T cell receptor beta chain. The antigen remains unidentified. The protocol was immunoSEQ multiplex PCR, while the TCRdb copy is restricted to in-frame clones and leaves out a portion. The sample has roughly 150,000 clones; 84% are singletons. The CDR3 runs 15 residues. V lost 5 bases, J lost 4 bases, and 11 bases stayed unmatched. CDR1 and CDR2 from the germline V gene are SGHTA and FQGTGA. The record originates from a study of cytotoxic CD8 clonotypes in ibrutinib-treated CLL. Looking at the study overall: Researchers reported ten to eleven relapsed/refractory and about 15 treatment-naive patients, fewer than 18 of them IGHV unmutated. Response sampling came at median approximately a year of treatment, ranging about 6 to 36 months. General observations from the study: Contraction or stability on treatment characterized the public clonotypes, which were uncommon. Ibrutinib response saw clonality rise, and progression saw it return toward baseline.

The starting material was PBMCs, obtained after 24 months of ibrutinib treatment. This clonotype was obtained from a human donor with chronic lymphocytic leukemia. J is TRBJ2-7 and V is TRBV7-3; 7 bases map to TRBD1. The CDR3 region is CASSIVPGQRYEQYF. CDR3 DNA: TGTGCCAGCAGCATCGTTCCGGGACAGAGATACGAGCAGTACTTC.